The following is a TCR beta chain sequence with its context. There is no known antigen for this receptor. Base qualities are not at hand, and no much larger clone is one base apart. Participants in the prospective study were enrolled through a virtual design, were aged roughly 18 to 95 years, and lived in 20 to 30 United States geographic areas. Cohort assignment in the prospective study relied on participant-reported clinical history from a screening survey and a study questionnaire. Recovered participants in ImmuneRACE Cohort 3 were defined as having two consecutive negative NP/OP PCR tests, clearance from a healthcare professional, or resolution of symptoms. Mobile phlebotomists in the prospective study collected whole blood, serum and a nasopharyngeal or oropharyngeal swab from every participant. Additional blood draws and questionnaires over an approximately two-month period could optionally be provided by prospective study participants. Blood samples from the prospective study were shipped frozen or at room temperature prior to DNA extraction.

This sample is drawn from a study of blood T cell repertoires in COVID-19 (TCRdb year 2020). Turning to the overall study: Samples from collaborators originated in the United States, Italy and Spain and spanned both the acute and convalescent phases of COVID-19. The material from the prospective study consisted of cDNA or gDNA derived from T cells, B-cell-depleted T cells, or PBMCs. Deeply sampled blood TCRbeta repertoires from subjects exposed to, actively infected with, or recovered from COVID-19 were included in the dataset. Nearly every sample came with metadata listing a de-identified subject ID, COVID-19 status, age in years and sex. The samples were drawn from the first 160 participants of the ongoing ImmuneRACE study and from more than 1,000 subjects provided by 6 global collaborators. Where available, HLA class I and class II types were obtained from metadata supplied by the sample provider rather than from assay-based typing. The repertoires were released in a freely available public database meant as a resource for research on the immune response to SARS-CoV-2. Study-wide conclusions, independent of this receptor: Clinical and demographic metadata were provided uncurated, with the amount varying by source and participant.

TCRbeta CDR3 regions were amplified from genomic DNA by means of the immunoSEQ Assay, a bias-controlled multiplex PCR. In the paper's pipeline: The number of nucleated cells in each sample was estimated by amplification of reference gene primers within the assay. Sequence reads were collapsed and filtered to measure the absolute abundance of every unique TCRbeta CDR3 rearrangement. For each sample, productive Simpson clonality was calculated as the square root of Simpson's diversity index over productive rearrangements. Entries here come from immuneACCESS through TCRdb and include only in-frame sequences with V and J called. Some clones fail to appear in such tables; in the studies checked, an unresolved V gene covers under half of the shortfall, and the cause of the remainder is unknown. V, J and clone size are those of that table, while D and trimming were read from the DNA. Recorded for this sample are almost 200,000 clones; roughly 90% of them occurred a single time. Of the sample, 7.5% to 10% is held by the ten largest clones.

The CDR3, cysteine through phenylalanine, is 16 amino acids long. CDR3 DNA only is kept here, 48 bases in frame from base 1. CDR1 and CDR2, looked up from the germline V gene, are MNHEY and SVGAGI. V is pruned by 0 bases and J by 10 bases, leaving 5 bases of the junction without a gene match. The specimen was PBMCs or T cells enriched from blood (not recorded which). The receptor was isolated from a woman aged 18-35 years who had recovered from COVID-19. The chain employs TRBV6-5 and TRBJ1-6; 11 junctional bases match TRBD1. CDR3 sequence: CASSYSGTGGGSPLHF. DNA sequence: TGTGCCAGCAGTTACTCCGGGACAGGGGGTGGATCACCCCTCCACTTT.